These 24 T cell receptor beta chains were all obtained from the same sample, sequenced in a study of cytotoxic CD8 clonotypes in ibrutinib-treated CLL. Profiling relied on immunoSEQ multiplex PCR, and the TCRdb table lists in-frame clones only, not all of them. The table includes 330,000 or so clones, over 60% detected once. The sequenced sample was PBMCs, obtained after 36 months of ibrutinib treatment. The receptors were sampled from a human donor with chronic lymphocytic leukemia.

V and J are TRBV6-1 and TRBJ2-5, with TRBD2 as a possible D gene (6 bases). V lost 8 bases to trimming and J lost 4 bases, with 17 bases between them. This CDR3 is built from 14 residues. Germline values: CDR1 MNHNS, CDR2 SASEGT. The CDR3 loop reads CASRPLGGGETQYF. The CDR3 DNA follows: TGTGCCAGCCGACCTTTGGGAGGTGGAGAGACCCAGTACTTC.

This clone has only one observation. The genes are TRBV6-5 and TRBJ2-1; 7 bases agree with TRBD2. The CDR3 consists of 12 residues. The V segment lost 6 bases and the J segment 4 bases; nucleotides outside the gene matches: 0. In germline, CDR1 is MNHEY, CDR2 SVGAGI. The CDR3 here is CASRAGYNEQFF. The CDR3 coding sequence is TGTGCCAGCAGAGCGGGATACAATGAGCAGTTCTTC.

This sequence joins TRBV4-1 and TRBJ2-7; D possibly corresponds to TRBD1 (5 bases). V was trimmed by 1 base and J by 7 bases, leaving 8 bases between them. In germline, CDR1 is MGHRA, CDR2 YSYEKL. This CDR3 has 12 amino acids. CDR3 nucleotide sequence: TGCGCCAGCAGCCAAGTAAGGGGTGAGCAGTACTTC. Protein: CASSQVRGEQYF.

This clone turned up a few times. The chain couples TRBV29-1 to TRBJ2-3; perhaps TRBD2 as D (5 bases). CDR1 is SQVTM and CDR2 is ANQGSEA in the germline V gene. CDR3 size: 14 residues. Trimming removed 5 bases at V and 1 base at J, with 13 bases between. Here the CDR3 reads CSVPDPRGTDTQYF. The CDR3 coding sequence is TGCAGCGTTCCCGACCCGAGGGGCACAGATACGCAGTATTTT.

The chain joins TRBV7-9 to TRBJ2-7; 9 bases map to TRBD1. From germline, CDR1 is SEHNR and CDR2 FQNEAQ (reference sequence). This CDR3 comprises 14 residues. V trimming: 5 bases; J trimming: 2 bases; junction bases outside the gene matches: 4. This chain's CDR3 is CASSPGQGAYEQYF. The DNA of the CDR3 is TGTGCCAGCAGCCCGGGACAGGGAGCCTACGAGCAGTACTTC. The complete variable domain, with remaining parts taken from reference TRBV7-9 and TRBJ2-7, reads DTGVSQNPRHKITKRGQNVTFRCDPISEHNRLYWYRQTLGQGPEFLTYFQNEAQLEKSRLLSDRFSAERPKGSFSTLEIQRTEQGDSAMYLCASSPGQGAYEQYFGPGTRLTVT.

A single count supports this clone. The chain couples TRBV4-1 to TRBJ1-3; 9 bases match TRBD1. J gave up 2 bases and V 4 bases, and 3 bases lay outside the gene matches. CDR3 size: 15 residues. Germline V gene data show CDR1 as MGHRA and CDR2 as YSYEKL. The CDR3 DNA is TGCGCCAGCAGCCTGGGACAGGGACCTGGAAACACCATATATTTT. Translation: CASSLGQGPGNTIYF.

V usage is TRBV28 and J usage is TRBJ2-7; 8 positions agree with TRBD1. The CDR3 runs to 14 residues. The V segment lost 6 bases and the J segment 3 bases; nucleotides outside the gene matches: 7. Germline V CDR1 and CDR2: MDHEN, SYDVKM. CDR3 in amino acids: CASSIDRGLYEQYF. The CDR3 DNA sequence: TGTGCCAGCAGCATCGACAGGGGCCTCTACGAGCAGTACTTC.

The chain combines TRBV6-6 with TRBJ1-1; TRBD1 is a possible D gene (6 bases). The V and J ends lost 0 bases and 5 bases respectively, with 13 bases between them. The CDR3 consists of 15 residues. Germline CDR1 and CDR2: MNHNY and SVGAGI (reference sequence). The CDR3 here is CASSYSGRGKTEAFF. CDR3 DNA sequence: TGTGCCAGCAGTTACTCCGGCAGGGGAAAAACTGAAGCTTTCTTT.

This rearrangement joins TRBV7-9 to TRBJ1-1, with D possibly matching TRBD1 (5 bases). Trimming removed 6 bases from V and 3 bases from J, with 14 bases in between. The CDR3 is made up of 14 amino acids. Germline V lookup: CDR1 SEHNR, CDR2 FQNEAQ (reference sequence). CDR3 sequence: CASRAGLRDTEAFF. As DNA, the CDR3 is TGTGCCAGCAGGGCGGGACTGAGAGACACTGAAGCTTTCTTT. Looking up the rest from reference TRBV7-9 and TRBJ1-1 gives the full variable domain: DTGVSQNPRHKITKRGQNVTFRCDPISEHNRLYWYRQTLGQGPEFLTYFQNEAQLEKSRLLSDRFSAERPKGSFSTLEIQRTEQGDSAMYLCASRAGLRDTEAFFGQGTRLTVV.

The rearrangement links TRBV7-9 to TRBJ2-1; D uncertain. V dropped 1 base and J dropped 6 bases, with 7 bases sitting between them. The CDR3 extends over 13 amino acids. The germline V gene encodes CDR1 SEHNR and CDR2 FQNEAQ (reference sequence). The CDR3 DNA reads TGTGCCAGCAGCTTAGAATGGAGCAATGAGCAGTTCTTC. Protein sequence: CASSLEWSNEQFF. Full variable domain (missing parts from reference TRBV7-9 and TRBJ2-1): DTGVSQNPRHKITKRGQNVTFRCDPISEHNRLYWYRQTLGQGPEFLTYFQNEAQLEKSRLLSDRFSAERPKGSFSTLEIQRTEQGDSAMYLCASSLEWSNEQFFGPGTRLTVL.

The chain employs TRBV5-6 and TRBJ2-7; D is unclear. The CDR3 is 13 amino acids. Germline values: CDR1 SGHDT, CDR2 YYEEEE. The V and J ends lost 1 base and 2 bases respectively, with 7 bases between them. In nucleotides, the CDR3 is TGTGCCAGCAGCTTGTGGGTGGCCTACGAGCAGTACTTC. It encodes CASSLWVAYEQYF.

This chain connects TRBV10-3 to TRBJ2-1; D is undetermined. This CDR3 spans 11 amino acids. CDR1 is ENHRY and CDR2 is SYGVKD in the germline V gene. V dropped 6 bases and J dropped 8 bases, with 8 bases sitting between them. This chain's CDR3 is CAIRRSDEQFF. The CDR3 nucleotides are TGTGCCATCAGGAGGAGCGATGAGCAGTTCTTC.

This clone was counted once. The CDR3 nucleotides read TGTGCCAGCAGTTACCCGGGGCCGGCTTTCTTT. It specifies CASSYPGPAFF. V usage is TRBV6-5 and J usage is TRBJ1-1; D possibly corresponds to TRBD1 (5 bases). This CDR3 has 11 amino acids. The germline V gene encodes CDR1 MNHEY and CDR2 SVGAGI. Trimming pared 2 bases from V and 11 bases from J, leaving 9 bases between.

This clone was recorded a few times. This sequence joins TRBV11-2 and TRBJ2-1; D is possibly TRBD1 (6 bases). Trimming cost V 6 bases and J 0 bases, with 15 bases left between them. Germline loops: CDR1 SGHAT, CDR2 FQNNGV. The CDR3 covers 16 residues. The CDR3 DNA follows: TGTGCCAGCAGTTCGTCGGACAGAAACTCCTACAATGAGCAGTTCTTC. Residues: CASSSSDRNSYNEQFF.

This clone came up many times. The V call is TRBV5-1, the J call TRBJ2-2; D not resolved. Germline V gene sequence: CDR1 SGHRS, CDR2 YFSETQ. The CDR3 length is 11 residues. Trimming left V 0 bases short and J 6 bases short, with 0 bases between. For the CDR3, the DNA is TGCGCCAGCAGCTTGGCCGGGGAGCTGTTTTTT. It specifies CASSLAGELFF.

CDR3 region: CASSPNIGQDGYTF. DNA of the CDR3: TGTGCCAGCTCACCAAATATAGGACAGGATGGCTACACCTTC. The chain combines TRBV18 with TRBJ1-2; 7 nucleotides agree with TRBD1. J gave up 6 bases and V 2 bases, and 6 bases lay outside the gene matches. The germline gives CDR1 KGHSH, CDR2 LQKENI. This CDR3 has 14 amino acids.

This chain uses TRBV15 with TRBJ1-4; D may be TRBD1 (6 bases). V lost 0 bases and J 5 bases, leaving 13 bases between the germline ends. The germline CDR1 and CDR2 sequences are LNHNV and YYDKDF (reference sequence). This CDR3 region has 16 residues. Written as DNA, the CDR3 is TGTGCCACCAGCAGAGACAGGGGCCTGTTGAATGAAAAACTGTTTTTT. As protein: CATSRDRGLLNEKLFF.

The gene calls are TRBV6-1 and TRBJ2-7, with D perhaps matching TRBD1 (6 bases). Per germline, CDR1 MNHNS and CDR2 SASEGT. V lost 8 bases to trimming and J lost 2 bases, with 10 bases between them. The CDR3 totals 12 residues. The CDR3 is CASWWGPYEQYF. The CDR3 DNA is TGTGCCAGCTGGTGGGGGCCCTACGAGCAGTACTTC.

A note on this clone: Other DNA sequences from this sample encode an identical CDR3 as well. The rearrangement uses TRBV5-1 and TRBJ2-7, with D uncertain. Trimming removed 1 base at V and 2 bases at J, with 10 bases between. CDR1 and CDR2 from the germline V gene are SGHRS and YFSETQ. The CDR3 is made up of 14 amino acids. The CDR3 region has the DNA TGCGCCAGCAGCTTGACCTCGCCTCCCTACGAGCAGTACTTC. Translated: CASSLTSPPYEQYF.

This clone was found a few times. This chain connects TRBV19 to TRBJ1-5, with 8 positions matching TRBD1. Germline assignment: CDR1 LNHDA and CDR2 SQIVND (reference sequence). The CDR3 has 18 amino acids. Unmatched junction bases numbered 13, after V lost 6 bases and J lost 0 bases. CDR3 sequence reads: CASSSGTGLIHSNQPQHF. The CDR3 nucleotides are TGTGCCAGTAGCTCCGGGACAGGTTTGATTCATAGCAATCAGCCCCAGCATTTT.

The genes are TRBV5-4 and TRBJ2-2; D call uncertain. The CDR3 contains 12 residues. V was shortened by 4 bases and J by 7 bases, with 8 bases between the two germline ends. The germline V gene encodes CDR1 SGHNT and CDR2 YYREEE (reference sequence). CDR3 sequence reads: CASSASLGELFF. The CDR3 bases are TGTGCCAGCAGCGCCAGCCTCGGGGAGCTGTTTTTT.

The table lists this clone with a few counts. The V call is TRBV6-5, the J call TRBJ2-1, with 9 positions matching TRBD2. J was trimmed by 6 bases and V by 8 bases; bases with no gene match: 8. CDR1 and CDR2 (germline): MNHEY, SVGAGI. The CDR3 runs 14 residues. The CDR3 sequence: CASRGLAGLNEQFF. CDR3 nucleotides: TGTGCCAGCCGAGGGCTAGCGGGACTCAATGAGCAGTTCTTC.

V and J are TRBV5-4 and TRBJ2-1, with 7 positions matching TRBD2. Germline CDR1 is SGHNT and CDR2 is YYREEE (reference sequence). The V gene end was trimmed by 1 base and the J gene end by 0 bases; junction bases not matched to a gene: 7. CDR3 length equals 17 residues. The CDR3 sequence: CASSLWRGKSSYNEQFF. CDR3 bases: TGTGCCAGCAGCTTGTGGCGGGGGAAGAGCTCCTACAATGAGCAGTTCTTC. Complete variable domain (other parts from reference TRBV5-4 and TRBJ2-1): ETGVTQSPTHLIKTRGQQVTLRCSSQSGHNTVSWYQQALGQGPQFIFQYYREEENGRGNFPPRFSGLQFPNYSSELNVNALELDDSALYLCASSLWRGKSSYNEQFFGPGTRLTVL.

This clone occurred a few times. The rearrangement joins TRBV6-5 to TRBJ2-7; 10 positions match TRBD2. Trimming at V came to 0 bases and at J to 3 bases, leaving 5 bases not matched to a gene. Per germline, CDR1 MNHEY and CDR2 SVGAGI. The CDR3 sequence is 16 residues long. DNA of the CDR3: TGTGCCAGCAGTTACTCGAGTCTAGCGGGAGACTACGAGCAGTACTTC. Its translation: CASSYSSLAGDYEQYF.